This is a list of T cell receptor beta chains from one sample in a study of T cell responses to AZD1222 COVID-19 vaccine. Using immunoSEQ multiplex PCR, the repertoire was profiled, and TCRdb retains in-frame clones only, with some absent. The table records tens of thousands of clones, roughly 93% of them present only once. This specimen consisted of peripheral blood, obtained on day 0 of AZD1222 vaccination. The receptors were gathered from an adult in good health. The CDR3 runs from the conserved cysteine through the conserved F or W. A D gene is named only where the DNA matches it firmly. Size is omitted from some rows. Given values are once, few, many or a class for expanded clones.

TGTGCCAGCAGCCCCCGGGGACGCGCTGAAGCTTTCTTT	CASSPRGRAEAFF	NA	TRBV6-4	TRBJ1-1	NA	13
TGTGCCACCTATCGTGGAAACACCATATATTTT	CATYRGNTIYF	NA	TRBV12-3/TRBV12-4	TRBJ1-3	NA	11
TGCGCCAGCCGCCGGCAGTGGGGACAAGGGACTAGCGTGCCGCTCTCCTACAATGAGCAGTTCTTC	CASRRQWGQGTSVPLSYNEQFF	TRBD2	TRBV4-1	TRBJ2-1	NA	22
TGCGCCAGCAGCTTGAGCAGCAATCAGCCCCAGCATTTT	CASSLSSNQPQHF	NA	TRBV5-1	TRBJ1-5	NA	13
TGTGCCAGCAGTTACGGACTAGCGGGGGGGTCCGATACGCAGTATTTT	CASSYGLAGGSDTQYF	TRBD2	TRBV6-2/TRBV6-3	TRBJ2-3	NA	16
TGTGCCAGCTCACCTCAAGGCGGAGAATATGGCTACACCTTC	CASSPQGGEYGYTF	NA	TRBV18	TRBJ1-2	once	14
TGTGCCAGCAGCGCCGGGACAGTGAAACAGTTCTTC	CASSAGTVKQFF	TRBD1	TRBV28	TRBJ2-1	NA	12
TGTGCCAGCAGCGAGGGACTAGCGGTCCGGGAGCTGTTTTTT	CASSEGLAVRELFF	TRBD2	TRBV7-2	TRBJ2-2	NA	14
TGTGCCAGCAGCTTTCAGGGGGTAAGGGGTCAGCCCCAGCATTTT	CASSFQGVRGQPQHF	TRBD1	TRBV5-6	TRBJ1-5	NA	15
TGTGCCAGCAGCCAACGTAGGGGGAGGATGAACACTGAAGCTTTCTTT	CASSQRRGRMNTEAFF	NA	TRBV7-2	TRBJ1-1	once	16
TGTGCCAGCAGTGAATCGGGCTATGGCTACACCTTC	CASSESGYGYTF	NA	TRBV25-1	TRBJ1-2	NA	12
TGTGCCAGCAGCCCTCTCGGGGGGGCCGGTGAAGCTTTCTTT	CASSPLGGAGEAFF	NA	TRBV9	TRBJ1-1	many	14
TGCAGCGTCCAACAGGGGGTCAATCAGCCCCAGCATTTT	CSVQQGVNQPQHF	TRBD1	TRBV29-1	TRBJ1-5	NA	13
TGTGCCAGCAGCCCGGGGGTCAATCAGCCCCAGCATTTT	CASSPGVNQPQHF	NA	TRBV12-3/TRBV12-4	TRBJ1-5	NA	13
TGTGCCAGCAGTTACTCGAGGGGGACTGAAGCTTTCTTT	CASSYSRGTEAFF	NA	TRBV6-2/TRBV6-3	TRBJ1-1	NA	13
TGTGCCAGCAGCTTAGATAACCGGGGCGGTCGAGAAAAACTGTTTTTT	CASSLDNRGGREKLFF	NA	TRBV11-2	TRBJ1-4	NA	16
TGTGCCAGCAGCCGACACACGGCAGGGGGGTATGGCTACACCTTC	CASSRHTAGGYGYTF	TRBD1	TRBV28	TRBJ1-2	once	15
TGTGCCAGCAGCTATCTTCTGTCAAGCTCCTACGAGCAGTACTTC	CASSYLLSSSYEQYF	NA	TRBV6-6	TRBJ2-7	once	15
TGTGCCAGCAGCCCGGCCAGGGGAAACACCATATATTTT	CASSPARGNTIYF	NA	TRBV3-1/TRBV3-2	TRBJ1-3	few	13
TGTGCCAGCAGCACGGGACTAGCGGATGAGCAGTTCTTC	CASSTGLADEQFF	TRBD2	TRBV11-2	TRBJ2-1	NA	13
TGTGCCAGCACATACAGTTATAATTCACCCCTCCACTTT	CASTYSYNSPLHF	NA	TRBV6-6	TRBJ1-6	NA	13
TGTGCCAGCAGGCATCGGACAGGGGCCTACGAGCAGTACTTC	CASRHRTGAYEQYF	TRBD1	TRBV6-6	TRBJ2-7	NA	14
TGTGCCAGCAGTTTATGGGGCGGGGGAAACACCGGGGAGCTGTTTTTT	CASSLWGGGNTGELFF	TRBD2	TRBV27	TRBJ2-2	NA	16
TGTGCCAGCAACTGGGAGCACTTGAATGGCTACACCTTC	CASNWEHLNGYTF	NA	TRBV2	TRBJ1-2	NA	13
TGCGCCAGCAGCCCATCGACCCTAACAGGGGGCACCGGGGAGCTGTTTTTT	CASSPSTLTGGTGELFF	TRBD1	TRBV5-1	TRBJ2-2	NA	17
TGTGCCAGCAGCCTAGAAGCGGCCTCTGGAAACACCATATATTTT	CASSLEAASGNTIYF	NA	TRBV7-2	TRBJ1-3	once	15
TGTGCCACCGCCGGGACAGGGGGGTACGAGCAGTACTTC	CATAGTGGYEQYF	TRBD1	TRBV10-3	TRBJ2-7	NA	13